The present T cell receptor (beta chain) was sequenced within a study of patients and donors after allogeneic stem cell transplantation. A single record per CDR3 protein comes from TCRdb applying MiXCR to the RT-PCR reads. The table shows approximately 99,000 distinct CDR3 sequences, with around 33% occurring only once. The table lists this clonotype with a count of one. Germline V gives CDR1 MDHEN, CDR2 SYDVKM. CDR3 length equals 17 residues. V was trimmed by 6 bases and J by 6 bases, leaving 25 bases between them. The receptor was derived from a human donor who was either an allogeneic HSCT recipient or a stem cell or donor lymphocyte infusion donor (not recorded which). It is not recorded whose cells these are; they may come from a transplant donor. Sequences were obtained from blood, either unsorted or a sorted T cell fraction (not recorded which). J is TRBJ2-3 and V is TRBV28, with D perhaps TRBD1 (6 bases). CDR3 bases: TGTGCCAGCAGCCGTACCTCGAGGGGGAAGCGTAAGGATACGCAGTATTTT. Amino acids: CASSRTSRGKRKDTQYF.